This T cell receptor beta chain is drawn from a study of T cells in Graves' hyperthyroidism and ophthalmopathy. RNA transcripts provided the source from which TCR beta CDR3 regions were amplified. Using the HTBI primer set, a first-round RT-PCR was run on the TCR CDR3. TCRdb re-called the multiplex PCR reads with MiXCR, one entry per CDR3 protein. Counted here are roughly 550,000 distinct CDR3 sequences, 15% to 20% occurring once; the ten biggest clones make up approximately 32%. Germline CDR1 reads GTSNPN; CDR2 reads SVGIG (reference sequence). J was trimmed by 8 bases and V by 8 bases; bases with no gene match: 15. This CDR3 spans 15 amino acids. Clinical symptoms, serum thyroxine, TRAb, thyroid ultrasound and orbital computed tomography informed diagnoses.

The genes are TRBV30 and TRBJ2-1; 10 nucleotides agree with TRBD2. Input material: blood. The sequence derives from a woman between 25 and 40 years old with Graves' ophthalmopathy. The CDR3 here is CASSFPSGRGDEQFF. In nucleotides, the CDR3 is TGTGCCAGTAGTTTCCCCAGCGGGAGGGGCGATGAGCAGTTCTTC.